These T cell receptor beta chains were read from a single sample in a study of OX40 agonist ivuxolimab in advanced cancers. Clones were read by immunoSEQ multiplex PCR, and TCRdb kept only the in-frame ones, dropping some. The data hold 40,000 to 60,000 clones, with roughly 86% observed a single time. The sequencing used CD4+ or CD8+ T cells sorted from blood, collected in a trial of the OX40 agonist ivuxolimab. The source is an adult with an advanced solid tumor such as melanoma, head and neck, liver or kidney cancer. Each CDR3 is given with its conserved first and last residue. D genes are given only for firm matches. Expanded clones are given a class, and other clones once, few, many or no size at all.

abundance | d_gene | j_gene | v_gene | CDR3nt | CDR3aa
NA | NA | TRBJ2-7 | TRBV19 | TGTGCCAGTAGTAATTGGGGCTACGAGCAGTACTTC | CASSNWGYEQYF
NA | TRBD1 | TRBJ2-5 | TRBV6-4 | TGTGCCAGCACGGGACAGGGGTTTTACGGGGGGTCGGTGAAGACCCAGTACTTC | CASTGQGFYGGSVKTQYF
NA | NA | TRBJ1-4 | TRBV2 | TGTGCCAGCAGTGAAGCGCTTCAGGGTAGGGAACTGTTTTTT | CASSEALQGRELFF
NA | TRBD1 | TRBJ1-1 | TRBV7-6 | TGTGCCAGCAGCTTTCCGGGACAGGGGCGTGGAGCTTTCTTT | CASSFPGQGRGAFF
NA | TRBD2 | TRBJ2-1 | TRBV28 | TGTGCCAGCAGTGGGGGACTAGCGGGAGGCCGTCTCAATGAGCAGTTCTTC | CASSGGLAGGRLNEQFF
NA | NA | TRBJ2-5 | TRBV2 | TGTGCCAGCAGCAACACCGGGGGAAGGCAAGAGACCCAGTACTTC | CASSNTGGRQETQYF
NA | NA | TRBJ1-3 | TRBV6-1 | TGTGCCAGCAGTTCCGGACAGACTGGAAACACCATATATTTT | CASSSGQTGNTIYF
NA | NA | TRBJ2-7 | TRBV27 | TGTGCCAGCAGATTTAGGGGTTCCTACGAGCAGTACTTC | CASRFRGSYEQYF
NA | TRBD2 | TRBJ2-3 | TRBV7-2 | TGTGCCAGCAGCCCTAGCGGGAGGTCACAAGATACGCAGTATTTT | CASSPSGRSQDTQYF
NA | NA | TRBJ2-5 | TRBV7-7 | TGTGCTAGCAGCACCCACCCAGGGGAGACCCAGTACTTC | CASSTHPGETQYF
NA | TRBD1 | TRBJ2-7 | TRBV18 | TGTGCCAGCTCACCATTCGGGACAGGGTACGAGCAGTACTTC | CASSPFGTGYEQYF
NA | NA | TRBJ1-5 | TRBV29-1 | TGCAGCGTTCAGTGGAGCAATCAGCCCCAGCATTTT | CSVQWSNQPQHF
NA | TRBD2 | TRBJ2-1 | TRBV4-2 | TGTGCCAGCAGTACTAGCGGACGAGGCAATGAGCAGTTCTTC | CASSTSGRGNEQFF
once | TRBD1 | TRBJ2-3 | TRBV6-5 | TGTGCCGCCGTAGGGGGCGCCGATACGCAGTATTTT | CAAVGGADTQYF
NA | TRBD1 | TRBJ2-1 | TRBV7-9 | TGTGCCAGCAGTGACCGACAGGGGGGGGGCAATGAGCAGTTCTTC | CASSDRQGGGNEQFF
few | NA | TRBJ1-1 | TRBV29-1 | TGCAGCGTTTCCGGTACATTATGGACTGAAGCTTTCTTT | CSVSGTLWTEAFF
NA | NA | TRBJ2-3 | TRBV4-2 | TGTGCCAGCAGCCAATCCTCCGGGGGCCGTACAGATACGCAGTATTTT | CASSQSSGGRTDTQYF
NA | TRBD2 | TRBJ2-1 | TRBV15 | TGTGCCACCAGCAGAGCTAGCGGGAGGGCTAACAATGAGCAGTTCTTC | CATSRASGRANNEQFF
NA | NA | TRBJ1-1 | TRBV6-5 | TGTGCCAGCAGTTACTCGGGGGAGAACACTGAAGCTTTCTTT | CASSYSGENTEAFF
NA | NA | TRBJ2-7 | TRBV7-8 | TGTGCCAGCTCGGGAACTAACTACGAGCAGTACTTC | CASSGTNYEQYF
NA | TRBD1 | TRBJ1-2 | TRBV23-1 | TGCGCCAGCAGTCAATCGCGGACAGGGCATAATGGCTACACCTTC | CASSQSRTGHNGYTF
NA | TRBD2 | TRBJ2-7 | TRBV6-4 | TGTGCCAGCAGTGCCGGGACTAGCACTTTACAATACTCCTACGAGCAGTACTTC | CASSAGTSTLQYSYEQYF
NA | TRBD2 | TRBJ2-7 | TRBV28 | TGTGCCAGCAGGTTGCGGGGGGTGTCCTACGAGCAGTACTTC | CASRLRGVSYEQYF
NA | TRBD2 | TRBJ2-1 | TRBV28 | TGTGCCAGCAGCCCAACTAGCGGGATTTACAATGAGCAGTTCTTC | CASSPTSGIYNEQFF
NA | NA | TRBJ1-1 | TRBV2 | TGTGCCAGCAGGGGGGGAGGGAACACTGAAGCTTTCTTT | CASRGGGNTEAFF
NA | NA | TRBJ2-1 | TRBV20-1 | TGCAGTCCCTGGGGGGCTAGTGAGCAGTTCTTC | CSPWGASEQFF
NA | NA | TRBJ1-1 | TRBV6-4 | TGTGCCAGCAGTGAGAGAGAGGGGAACACTGAAGCTTTCTTT | CASSEREGNTEAFF
NA | NA | TRBJ2-1 | TRBV11-3 | TGTGCCAGCAGCAAGACGACAGTAACTTACAATGAGCAGTTCTTC | CASSKTTVTYNEQFF
NA | TRBD1 | TRBJ2-3 | TRBV5-1 | TGCGCCAGCAGCCTGGGAACAGGGGGGGATACGCAGTATTTT | CASSLGTGGDTQYF
NA | NA | TRBJ2-5 | TRBV27 | TGTGCCAGCAGTTTATCCCTCGGAGAGACCCAGTACTTC | CASSLSLGETQYF
NA | NA | TRBJ2-7 | TRBV28 | TGTGCCAGCAGTCCATTAGTTTACGAGCAGTACTTC | CASSPLVYEQYF
once | TRBD2 | TRBJ2-1 | TRBV5-4 | TGTGCCAGCAGCTTGCCTAGCGGGGGCGGAAGGAATGAGCAGTTCTTC | CASSLPSGGGRNEQFF
once | NA | TRBJ2-5 | TRBV6-5 | TGTGCCAGCAGCCTGTTAGGTGCGGTTGCAGAGACCCAGTACTTC | CASSLLGAVAETQYF
NA | NA | TRBJ1-5 | TRBV28 | TGTGCCAGCAGTTTAAGCAGGGCGGGCAATCAGCCCCAGCATTTT | CASSLSRAGNQPQHF
once | NA | TRBJ2-1 | TRBV9 | TGTGCCAGCAGCGACAGGGTCTCCTACAATGAGCAGTTCTTC | CASSDRVSYNEQFF
NA | TRBD2 | TRBJ2-1 | TRBV7-2 | TGTGCCAGCAGCTTACTAGCGGGGGGGGACAATGAGCAGTTCTTC | CASSLLAGGDNEQFF
NA | TRBD1 | TRBJ2-7 | TRBV28 | TGTGCCAGCACCAAAGCGGGACAGGGTTCCTACGAGCAGTACTTC | CASTKAGQGSYEQYF
NA | NA | TRBJ1-1 | TRBV28 | TGTGCCAGCAGTAGAAGGGGGAGTACTGAAGCTTTCTTT | CASSRRGSTEAFF
NA | NA | TRBJ2-2 | TRBV19 | TGTGCCAGTAGCGACACAGGTTTACGGGAGCTGTTTTTT | CASSDTGLRELFF
NA | NA | TRBJ2-7 | TRBV6-5 | TGTGCCAGCAGAGACATCTCTAGTAGGCGCGAGCAGTACTTC | CASRDISSRREQYF
NA | NA | TRBJ1-6 | TRBV7-9 | TGTGCCAGCAGCCTCCGGGACCTTCTTAATTCACCCCTCCACTTT | CASSLRDLLNSPLHF
NA | NA | TRBJ1-2 | TRBV30 | TGTGCCTGGACCCGACCGGGGGGCCTCTATGGCTACACCTTC | CAWTRPGGLYGYTF
NA | TRBD2 | TRBJ2-3 | TRBV27 | TGTGCCAGCAGTGGACTAGCGGAGGGAGATACGCAGTATTTT | CASSGLAEGDTQYF
NA | TRBD1 | TRBJ2-2 | TRBV19 | TGTGCCAGTAGTCTCTCCCGGGACAGGGGCCAACTTAGGAACACCGGGGAGCTGTTTTTT | CASSLSRDRGQLRNTGELFF
NA | NA | TRBJ2-7 | TRBV10-2 | TGCGCCAGCAGTGAGAGGACCACCTCCTACGAGCAGTACTTC | CASSERTTSYEQYF
NA | NA | TRBJ1-6 | TRBV30 | TGTGCCTGGAGCCGTATGGGGGTTGATAATTCACCCCTCCACTTT | CAWSRMGVDNSPLHF